The 25 T cell receptor beta chains below come from one sample, sequenced in a study of cytomegalovirus exposure and HLA in healthy donors. The PCR had 60 Vbeta and 13 Jbeta primers. TCRdb's table, derived via immunoSEQ multiplex PCR, lists solely in-frame clones and lacks some. In all, the sample yields about 200,000 clones. Sequencing was carried out using PBMCs. Source of these receptors: a girl aged 2 to 9 in good health and CMV-seropositive.

The genes are TRBV4-1 and TRBJ2-7; D is uncertain. Germline CDR1 and CDR2: MGHRA and YSYEKL. The CDR3 is 12 residues long. Trimming cost V 0 bases and J 6 bases, with 6 bases left between them. The CDR3 spells CASSQDLREQYF. CDR3 in DNA: TGCGCCAGCAGCCAAGATTTGCGCGAGCAGTACTTC.

The J gene is TRBJ1-6, the V gene TRBV4-1; D is perhaps TRBD1 (6 bases). The germline V gene encodes CDR1 MGHRA and CDR2 YSYEKL. CDR3 length: 16 amino acids. The V end lost 0 bases, the J end lost 7 bases, and 13 bases lay between the germline ends. The CDR3 protein is CASSQDKSGANSPLHF. The CDR3 DNA reads TGCGCCAGCAGCCAAGATAAGTCAGGGGCAAATTCACCCCTCCACTTT.

V gene TRBV28 combines with J gene TRBJ1-2; no clear D. CDR3 length: 14 amino acids. Germline-derived CDR1 and CDR2 are MDHEN and SYDVKM. The V gene lost 3 bases and the J gene lost 4 bases, with 12 bases spanning the gap. Here the CDR3 reads CASSFGPIPYGYTF. In nucleotides, the CDR3 is TGTGCCAGCAGTTTTGGGCCTATCCCCTATGGCTACACCTTC.

The J gene is TRBJ2-7, the V gene TRBV6-5; tentatively, D is TRBD2 (5 bases). V lost 0 bases, J lost 0 bases, and 12 bases lay in between. Germline V gene sequence: CDR1 MNHEY, CDR2 SVGAGI. The CDR3 is 16 residues long. This CDR3 reads CASSYSMLRGSYEQYF. CDR3 nucleotide sequence: TGTGCCAGCAGTTACTCGATGCTTCGGGGCTCCTACGAGCAGTACTTC.

The genes are TRBV30 and TRBJ2-7; TRBD2 matches at 7 bases. The V segment lost 3 bases and the J segment 6 bases; nucleotides outside the gene matches: 11. The CDR3 totals 14 residues. The germline gives CDR1 GTSNPN, CDR2 SVGIG (reference sequence). This CDR3 reads CAWRPAGEFGEQYF. The CDR3, as DNA: TGTGCCTGGAGACCGGCGGGAGAGTTCGGCGAGCAGTACTTC.

This chain uses TRBV5-1 with TRBJ1-1; 9 positions match TRBD1. J was trimmed by 2 bases and V by 4 bases; bases with no gene match: 3. The CDR3 has 14 amino acids. Looked up from germline, CDR1 is SGHRS and CDR2 is YFSETQ. CDR3 nucleotides: TGCGCCAGCAGCATACAGGGGGCTAACACTGAAGCTTTCTTT. The encoded protein is CASSIQGANTEAFF. Looking up the rest from reference TRBV5-1 and TRBJ1-1 gives the full variable domain: KAGVTQTPRYLIKTRGQQVTLSCSPISGHRSVSWYQQTPGQGLQFLFEYFSETQRNKGNFPGRFSGRQFSNSRSEMNVSTLELGDSALYLCASSIQGANTEAFFGQGTRLTVV.

The rearrangement uses TRBV7-3 and TRBJ2-2, with 8 bases that match TRBD2. V was pared by 3 bases and J by 5 bases, with 5 bases of the junction left unmatched. CDR3 length equals 15 residues. In germline, CDR1 is SGHTA, CDR2 FQGTGA. The CDR3 loop reads CASSLGLGLTGELFF. For the CDR3, the DNA is TGTGCCAGCAGCTTGGGACTAGGCTTAACCGGGGAGCTGTTTTTT.

The genes are TRBV5-8 and TRBJ2-1; 8 positions match TRBD1. V shed 2 bases, J shed 6 bases, and the junction held 19 bases outside the gene matches. Germline CDR1 SGHTS, CDR2 YDEGEE. The CDR3 extends over 19 amino acids. In DNA, the CDR3 is TGTGCCAGCAGCTTATATGGGGGGACCCGGACAGGGAAATTCAATGAGCAGTTCTTC. Its translation: CASSLYGGTRTGKFNEQFF.

The gene calls are TRBV29-1 and TRBJ1-1; a weak D match, TRBD1 (5 bases). The CDR3 extends over 12 amino acids. Germline CDR1 and CDR2: SQVTM and ANQGSEA. Trimming removed 7 bases at V and 0 bases at J, with 9 bases between. Written as DNA, the CDR3 is TGCAGCGCGGGGGGGATGAACACTGAAGCTTTCTTT. The encoded protein is CSAGGMNTEAFF.

The chain couples TRBV19 to TRBJ2-7, with 7 bases lining up with TRBD1. CDR1 LNHDA and CDR2 SQIVND come from the germline V gene (reference sequence). With 4 bases clipped from V and 0 bases from J, the junction kept 6 bases outside the gene matches. The CDR3 covers 15 residues. The CDR3 bases are TGTGCCAGTAGTAGAACCGGACAGGCCTCCTACGAGCAGTACTTC. Its translation is CASSRTGQASYEQYF. Together with reference TRBV19 and TRBJ2-7, the CDR3 gives the full variable domain: DGGITQSPKYLFRKEGQNVTLSCEQNLNHDAMYWYRQDPGQGLRLIYYSQIVNDFQKGDIAEGYSVSREKKESFPLTVTSAQKNPTAFYLCASSRTGQASYEQYFGPGTRLTVT.

In DNA form, the CDR3 reads TGCGCCAGCAGCTTCCAAACAGGGGGCCAGGGAGAGACCCAGTACTTC. It encodes CASSFQTGGQGETQYF. V is TRBV4-1 and J is TRBJ2-5; TRBD1 matches 9 bases. The CDR3 loop spans 16 amino acids. The V and J ends lost 5 bases and 4 bases, in that order; junction bases with no gene match: 11. Germline assignment: CDR1 MGHRA and CDR2 YSYEKL.

The chain links TRBV6-5 to TRBJ2-7; 8 nucleotides line up with TRBD2. The CDR3 is 15 residues long. V shed 4 bases and J 3 bases; nucleotides not matched to a gene: 8. Germline assignment: CDR1 MNHEY and CDR2 SVGAGI. The CDR3 bases are TGTGCCAGCAGTTTAGCGGGAAGTCCCTTCTACGAGCAGTACTTC. Translating it yields CASSLAGSPFYEQYF.

The genes are TRBV5-1 and TRBJ2-7; the match to TRBD1 covers 7 bases. The trim removed 5 bases at V and 2 bases at J, leaving 7 bases unmatched. The CDR3 has 14 amino acids. CDR1 is SGHRS and CDR2 is YFSETQ in the germline V gene. The CDR3 bases are TGCGCCAGCAGGGACCGACAGGGACCCTACGAGCAGTACTTC. Amino acid sequence: CASRDRQGPYEQYF.

This chain joins TRBV9 and TRBJ1-2, with D perhaps TRBD1 (5 bases). The CDR3 spans 15 residues. Germline V gene data show CDR1 as SGDLS and CDR2 as YYNGEE. Deletions cut 3 bases from V and 4 bases from J, with 16 bases between. In nucleotides, the CDR3 is TGTGCCAGCAGCGCACCCGGCCCCGGGGGCTATGGCTACACCTTC. Its translation: CASSAPGPGGYGYTF.

This chain uses TRBV30 with TRBJ1-2; 9 positions match TRBD1. The germline V gene encodes CDR1 GTSNPN and CDR2 SVGIG (reference sequence). With 3 bases clipped from V and 4 bases from J, the junction kept 3 bases outside the gene matches. The CDR3 is 13 amino acids. The CDR3 loop reads CAWSRGQGYGYTF. CDR3 DNA sequence: TGTGCCTGGAGCAGGGGACAGGGCTATGGCTACACCTTC.

V is TRBV5-1 and J is TRBJ1-5; D may be TRBD1 (6 bases). V was cut by 2 bases and J by 6 bases, with 18 bases left in between. CDR3 length: 16 residues. Germline V gene data show CDR1 as SGHRS and CDR2 as YFSETQ. The CDR3 is CASSFRAIGGGQPQHF. For the CDR3, the DNA is TGCGCCAGCAGCTTTCGTGCGATAGGGGGGGGTCAGCCCCAGCATTTT.

This rearrangement joins TRBV19 to TRBJ2-7, with D maybe TRBD2 (7 bases). CDR1 and CDR2 (germline): LNHDA, SQIVND (reference sequence). The CDR3 has 15 amino acids. V was trimmed by 5 bases and J by 4 bases, leaving 18 bases between them. This CDR3 reads CASSQELGGDYEQYF. The CDR3 DNA is TGTGCCAGTAGTCAAGAACTAGGGGGGGATTACGAGCAGTACTTC. Based on the CDR3 plus reference TRBV19 and TRBJ2-7, the full variable domain is DGGITQSPKYLFRKEGQNVTLSCEQNLNHDAMYWYRQDPGQGLRLIYYSQIVNDFQKGDIAEGYSVSREKKESFPLTVTSAQKNPTAFYLCASSQELGGDYEQYFGPGTRLTVT.

The chain uses TRBV29-1 and TRBJ2-7; 9 nucleotides match TRBD1. V lost 4 bases to trimming and J lost 8 bases; unmatched junction nucleotides: 9. The CDR3 has 13 amino acids. CDR1 is SQVTM and CDR2 is ANQGSEA in the germline V gene. The chain's CDR3 is CSVGDRAPYKQYF. The CDR3 region has the DNA TGCAGCGTTGGGGACAGGGCCCCTTATAAGCAGTACTTC.

V gene TRBV19 combines with J gene TRBJ2-6; 10 bases map to TRBD1. This CDR3 has 20 amino acids. CDR1 and CDR2 (germline): LNHDA, SQIVND (reference sequence). Trimming cost V 3 bases and J 0 bases; bases outside gene matches: 11. CDR3 sequence reads: CASSIRTGQGRYSGANVLTF. DNA for the CDR3: TGTGCCAGTAGTATCAGAACGGGACAGGGGAGATACTCTGGGGCCAACGTCCTGACTTTC.

V gene TRBV6-5 combines with J gene TRBJ2-5; D perhaps matches TRBD1 (6 bases). With the DNA end fitting TRBJ2-7 better, the J assignment may be wrong. Germline CDR1 reads MNHEY; CDR2 reads SVGAGI. This CDR3 has 14 amino acids. The CDR3 DNA reads as TGTGCCAGCAGACCACCTACAGGGACCTACGAGCAGTACTTC. It translates to CASRPPTGTYEQYF.

The V call is TRBV28, the J call TRBJ1-2, with TRBD1 matching 8 bases. This CDR3 comprises 13 residues. Unmatched junction bases numbered 7, after V lost 3 bases and J lost 10 bases. The germline gives CDR1 MDHEN, CDR2 SYDVKM. The CDR3 nucleotides are TGTGCCAGCAGTTTCAGGGGGCGGTTTGTCTACACCTTC. Amino acids: CASSFRGRFVYTF.

This chain connects TRBV7-2 to TRBJ2-2; perhaps TRBD2 as D (7 bases). V lost 5 bases and J 7 bases, leaving 14 bases between the germline ends. This CDR3 has 14 amino acids. CDR1 is SGHTA, CDR2 FQGNSA, per germline. The CDR3 spells CASSRGADGGELFF. As DNA, the CDR3 is TGTGCCAGCAGCCGGGGGGCTGATGGCGGGGAGCTGTTTTTT.

The rearrangement links TRBV19 to TRBJ2-7; the match to TRBD1 covers 9 bases. CDR3 length: 15 residues. Germline-derived CDR1 and CDR2 are LNHDA and SQIVND (reference sequence). V trimming: 5 bases; J trimming: 5 bases; junction bases outside the gene matches: 10. The CDR3 DNA sequence: TGTGCCAGTAGTGCCCGGGACAGGGAGAGGGACGAGCAGTACTTC. Translating gives CASSARDRERDEQYF.

This rearrangement joins TRBV6-5 to TRBJ2-5; D gene ambiguous. The CDR3 loop spans 12 amino acids. Trimming pared 7 bases from V and 5 bases from J, leaving 11 bases between. The V gene's germline CDR1 is MNHEY and CDR2 SVGAGI. The CDR3 region has the DNA TGTGCCAGCACGACGTCAGGCGAGACCCAGTACTTC. This codes for CASTTSGETQYF.

The gene calls are TRBV27 and TRBJ2-3; TRBD2 matches at 9 bases. Germline V gives CDR1 MNHEY, CDR2 SMNVEV (reference sequence). Germline trimming cut 3 bases from V and 4 bases from J; bases unmatched to any gene: 5. This CDR3 is built from 15 residues. The CDR3 coding sequence is TGTGCCAGCAGTTTCTTAGCGGGAGAATCAGATACGCAGTATTTT. This encodes CASSFLAGESDTQYF.